This T cell receptor (beta chain) was obtained from a study of cytomegalovirus exposure and HLA in healthy donors. CDR1 and CDR2 from the germline V gene are MNHEY and SMNVEV (reference sequence). This CDR3 has 15 amino acids. V was clipped by 1 base and J by 3 bases, with 10 bases between them. The PCR used 60 Vbeta and 13 Jbeta primers. Sequencing used immunoSEQ multiplex PCR; TCRdb keeps in-frame clones, though not all of them. The sample records approximately 150,000 clones, around 79% being singletons. The genes are TRBV27 and TRBJ1-3; D may be TRBD1 (5 bases). The source of this sequence is a male donor in good health and CMV-seropositive. Sequenced input: PBMCs. CDR3 DNA sequence: TGTGCCAGCAGTTTATATCCGGGGGGTGGAAACACCATATATTTT. Translated: CASSLYPGGGNTIYF.